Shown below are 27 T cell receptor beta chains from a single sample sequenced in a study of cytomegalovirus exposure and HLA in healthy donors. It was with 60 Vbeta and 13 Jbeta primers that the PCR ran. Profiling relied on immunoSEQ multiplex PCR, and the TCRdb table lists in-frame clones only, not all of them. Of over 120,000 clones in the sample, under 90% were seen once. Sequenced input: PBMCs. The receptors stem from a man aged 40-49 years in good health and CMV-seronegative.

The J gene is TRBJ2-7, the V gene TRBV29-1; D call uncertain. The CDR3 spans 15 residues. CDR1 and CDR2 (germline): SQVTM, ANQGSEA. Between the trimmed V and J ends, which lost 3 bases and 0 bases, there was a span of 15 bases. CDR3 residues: CSVDDPGRSSYEQYF. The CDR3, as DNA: TGCAGCGTTGATGACCCGGGTAGGAGCTCCTACGAGCAGTACTTC.

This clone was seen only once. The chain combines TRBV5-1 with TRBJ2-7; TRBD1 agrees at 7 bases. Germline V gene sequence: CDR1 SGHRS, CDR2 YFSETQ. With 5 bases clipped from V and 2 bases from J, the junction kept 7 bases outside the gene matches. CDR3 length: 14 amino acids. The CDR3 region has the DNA TGCGCCAGCAGACCCGGACAGGTTACCTACGAGCAGTACTTC. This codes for CASRPGQVTYEQYF.

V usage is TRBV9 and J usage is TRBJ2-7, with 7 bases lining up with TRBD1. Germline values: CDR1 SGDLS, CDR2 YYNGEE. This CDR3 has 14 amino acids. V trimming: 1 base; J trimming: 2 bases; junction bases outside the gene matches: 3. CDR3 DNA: TGTGCCAGCAGCGTATGGGACAGCACCTACGAGCAGTACTTC. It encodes CASSVWDSTYEQYF.

In nucleotides, the CDR3 is TGTGCCAGCAGTGATGTGGCGGGGCGGGCCAAAAACATTCAGTACTTC. It codes for CASSDVAGRAKNIQYF. The chain carries TRBV2 and TRBJ2-4; D perhaps matches TRBD2 (6 bases). CDR1 SNHLY and CDR2 FYNNEI come from the germline V gene. CDR3 length equals 16 residues. V lost 3 bases to trimming and J lost 1 base, with 13 bases between them. Looking up the rest from reference TRBV2 and TRBJ2-4 gives the full variable domain: EPEVTQTPSHQVTQMGQEVILRCVPISNHLYFYWYRQILGQKVEFLVSFYNNEISEKSEIFDDQFSVERPDGSNFTLKIRSTKLEDSAMYFCASSDVAGRAKNIQYFGAGTRLSVL.

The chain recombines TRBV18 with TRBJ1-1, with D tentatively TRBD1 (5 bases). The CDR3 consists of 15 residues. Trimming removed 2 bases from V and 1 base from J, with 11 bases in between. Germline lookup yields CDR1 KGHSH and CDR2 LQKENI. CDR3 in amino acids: CASSPGGGWNTEAFF. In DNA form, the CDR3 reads TGTGCCAGCTCACCAGGCGGGGGGTGGAACACTGAAGCTTTCTTT. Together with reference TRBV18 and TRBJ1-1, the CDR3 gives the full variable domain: NAGVMQNPRHLVRRRGQEARLRCSPMKGHSHVYWYRQLPEEGLKFMVYLQKENIIDESGMPKERFSAEFPKEGPSILRIQQVVRGDSAAYFCASSPGGGWNTEAFFGQGTRLTVV.

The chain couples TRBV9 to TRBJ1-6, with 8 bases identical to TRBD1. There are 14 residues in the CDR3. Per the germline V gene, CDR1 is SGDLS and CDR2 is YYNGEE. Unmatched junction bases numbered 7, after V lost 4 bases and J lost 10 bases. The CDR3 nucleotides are TGTGCCAGCAGCCCCCAGACAGGGGTCTCACCCCTCCACTTT. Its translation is CASSPQTGVSPLHF.

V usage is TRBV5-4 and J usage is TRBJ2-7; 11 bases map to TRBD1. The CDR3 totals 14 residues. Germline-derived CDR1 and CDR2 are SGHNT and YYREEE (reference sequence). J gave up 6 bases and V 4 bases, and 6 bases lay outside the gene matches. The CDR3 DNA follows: TGTGCCAGCAGCCCCGGGACAGGGGGAGGCGAGCAGTACTTC. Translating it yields CASSPGTGGGEQYF.

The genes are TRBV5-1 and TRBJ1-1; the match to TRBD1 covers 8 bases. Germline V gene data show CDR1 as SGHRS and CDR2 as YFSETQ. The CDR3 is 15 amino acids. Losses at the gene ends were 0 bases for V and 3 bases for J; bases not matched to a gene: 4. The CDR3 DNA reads TGCGCCAGCAGCTTGGAACGGACAGGGTACACTGAAGCTTTCTTT. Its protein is CASSLERTGYTEAFF.

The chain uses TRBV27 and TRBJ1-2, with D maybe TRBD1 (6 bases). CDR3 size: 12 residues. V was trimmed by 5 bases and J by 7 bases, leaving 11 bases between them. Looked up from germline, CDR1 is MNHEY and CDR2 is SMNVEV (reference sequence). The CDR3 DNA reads TGTGCCAGCAGTCTCAGGGGCAGTGGCTACACCTTC. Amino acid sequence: CASSLRGSGYTF.

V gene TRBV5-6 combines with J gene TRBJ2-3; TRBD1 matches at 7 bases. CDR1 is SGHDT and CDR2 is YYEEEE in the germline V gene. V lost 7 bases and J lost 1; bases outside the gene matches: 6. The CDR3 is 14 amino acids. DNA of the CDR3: TGTGCCAGCGGCCCCGGGACAGGCACAGATACGCAGTATTTT. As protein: CASGPGTGTDTQYF.

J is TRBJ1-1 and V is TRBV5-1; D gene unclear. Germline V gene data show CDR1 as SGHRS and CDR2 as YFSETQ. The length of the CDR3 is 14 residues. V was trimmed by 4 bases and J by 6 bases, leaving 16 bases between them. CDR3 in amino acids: CASSTGALPPEAFF. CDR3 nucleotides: TGCGCCAGCAGCACGGGAGCTCTCCCTCCTGAAGCTTTCTTT. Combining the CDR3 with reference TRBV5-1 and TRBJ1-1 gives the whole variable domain KAGVTQTPRYLIKTRGQQVTLSCSPISGHRSVSWYQQTPGQGLQFLFEYFSETQRNKGNFPGRFSGRQFSNSRSEMNVSTLELGDSALYLCASSTGALPPEAFFGQGTRLTVV.

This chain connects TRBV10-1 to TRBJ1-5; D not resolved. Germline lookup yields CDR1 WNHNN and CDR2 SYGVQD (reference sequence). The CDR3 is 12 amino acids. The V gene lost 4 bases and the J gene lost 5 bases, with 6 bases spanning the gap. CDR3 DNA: TGCGCCAGCAGTGCGGGTTATCAGCCCCAGCATTTT. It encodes CASSAGYQPQHF.

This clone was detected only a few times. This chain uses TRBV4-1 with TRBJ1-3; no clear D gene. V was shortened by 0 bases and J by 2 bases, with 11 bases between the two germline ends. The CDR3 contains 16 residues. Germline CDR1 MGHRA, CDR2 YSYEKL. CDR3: CASSQDPPQTGNTIYF. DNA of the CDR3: TGCGCCAGCAGCCAAGATCCTCCCCAGACTGGAAACACCATATATTTT.

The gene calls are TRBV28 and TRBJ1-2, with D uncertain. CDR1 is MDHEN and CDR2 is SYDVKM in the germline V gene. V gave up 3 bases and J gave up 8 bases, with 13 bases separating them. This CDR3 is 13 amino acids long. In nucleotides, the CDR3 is TGTGCCAGCAGTTTTTCGACACAGTGGGGCTACACCTTC. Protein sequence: CASSFSTQWGYTF.

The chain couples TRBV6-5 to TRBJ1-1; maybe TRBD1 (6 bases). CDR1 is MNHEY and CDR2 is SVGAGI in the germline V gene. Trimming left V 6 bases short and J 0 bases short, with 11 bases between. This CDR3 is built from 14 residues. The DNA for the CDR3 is TGTGCCAGCAGACTACAGGGTGTGAACACTGAAGCTTTCTTT. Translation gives CASRLQGVNTEAFF.

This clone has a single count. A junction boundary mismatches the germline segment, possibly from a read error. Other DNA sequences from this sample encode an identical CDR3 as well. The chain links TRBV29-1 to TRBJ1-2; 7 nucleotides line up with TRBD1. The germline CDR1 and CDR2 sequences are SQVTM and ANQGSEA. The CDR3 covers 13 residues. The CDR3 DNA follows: TGCAGCGTCAGTCTGACAGGGACCTATGGTTACACCTTC. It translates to CSVSLTGTYGYTF. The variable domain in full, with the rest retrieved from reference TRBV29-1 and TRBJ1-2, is SAVISQKPSRDICQRGTSLTIQCQVDSQVTMMFWYRQQPGQSLTLIATANQGSEATYESGFVIDKFPISRPNLTFSTLTVSNMSPEDSSIYLCSVSLTGTYGYTFGSGTRLTVV.

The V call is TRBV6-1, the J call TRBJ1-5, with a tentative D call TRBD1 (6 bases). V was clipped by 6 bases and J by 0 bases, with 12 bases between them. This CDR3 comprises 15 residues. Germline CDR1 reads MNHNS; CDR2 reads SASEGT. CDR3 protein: CASRDRIYSNQPQHF. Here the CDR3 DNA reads TGTGCCAGCAGGGACAGAATCTATAGCAATCAGCCCCAGCATTTT.

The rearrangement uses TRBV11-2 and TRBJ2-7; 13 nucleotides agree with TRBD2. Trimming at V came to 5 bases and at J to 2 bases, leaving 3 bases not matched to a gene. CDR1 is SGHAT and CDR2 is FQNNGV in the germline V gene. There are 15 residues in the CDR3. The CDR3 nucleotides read TGTGCCAGCAGCAAGGGACTAGCGGGGACCTACGAGCAGTACTTC. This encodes CASSKGLAGTYEQYF.

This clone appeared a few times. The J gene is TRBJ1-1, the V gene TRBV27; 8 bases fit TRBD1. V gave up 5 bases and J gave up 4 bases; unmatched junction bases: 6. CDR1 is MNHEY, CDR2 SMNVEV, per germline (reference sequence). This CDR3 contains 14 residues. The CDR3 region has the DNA TGTGCCAGCAGTCCGCAGGGGGCGGGCACTGAAGCTTTCTTT. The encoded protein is CASSPQGAGTEAFF.

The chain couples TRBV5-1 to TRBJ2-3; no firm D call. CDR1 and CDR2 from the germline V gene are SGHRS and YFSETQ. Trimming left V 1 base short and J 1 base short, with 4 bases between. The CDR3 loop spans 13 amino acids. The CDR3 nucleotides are TGCGCCAGCAGCTTGAGCGGCACAGATACGCAGTATTTT. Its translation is CASSLSGTDTQYF.

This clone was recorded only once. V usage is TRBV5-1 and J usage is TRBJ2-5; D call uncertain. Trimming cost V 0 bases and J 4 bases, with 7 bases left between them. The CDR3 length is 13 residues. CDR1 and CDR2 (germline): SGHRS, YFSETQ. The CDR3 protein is CASSLGSSETQYF. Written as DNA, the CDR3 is TGCGCCAGCAGCTTGGGCAGTTCAGAGACCCAGTACTTC.

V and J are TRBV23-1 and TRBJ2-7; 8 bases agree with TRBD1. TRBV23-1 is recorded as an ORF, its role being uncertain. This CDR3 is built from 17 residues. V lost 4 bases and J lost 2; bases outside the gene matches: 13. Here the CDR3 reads CASSPLRDRGETYEQYF. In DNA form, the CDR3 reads TGCGCCAGCAGTCCCTTACGTGACAGGGGAGAGACCTACGAGCAGTACTTC.

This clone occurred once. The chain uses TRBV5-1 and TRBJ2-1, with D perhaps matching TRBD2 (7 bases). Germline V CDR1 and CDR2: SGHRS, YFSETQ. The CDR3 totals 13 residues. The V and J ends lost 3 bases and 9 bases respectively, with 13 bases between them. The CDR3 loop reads CASSSGGHVEQFF. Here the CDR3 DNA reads TGCGCCAGCAGCTCCGGGGGGCACGTTGAGCAGTTCTTC.

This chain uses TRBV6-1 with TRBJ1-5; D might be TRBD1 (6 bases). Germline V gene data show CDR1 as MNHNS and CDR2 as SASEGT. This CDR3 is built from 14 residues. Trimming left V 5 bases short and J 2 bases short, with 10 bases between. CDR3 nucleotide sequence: TGTGCCAGCAGTCCACAGGGACGCAATCAGCCCCAGCATTTT. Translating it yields CASSPQGRNQPQHF.

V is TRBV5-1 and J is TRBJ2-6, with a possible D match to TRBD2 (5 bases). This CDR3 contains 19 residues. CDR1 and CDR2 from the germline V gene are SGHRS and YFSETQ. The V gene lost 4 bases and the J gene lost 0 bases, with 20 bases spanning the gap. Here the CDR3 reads CASSLFGRTGGSGANVLTF. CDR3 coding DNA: TGCGCCAGCAGCCTGTTCGGACGGACTGGTGGCTCTGGGGCCAACGTCCTGACTTTC. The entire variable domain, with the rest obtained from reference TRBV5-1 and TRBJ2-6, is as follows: KAGVTQTPRYLIKTRGQQVTLSCSPISGHRSVSWYQQTPGQGLQFLFEYFSETQRNKGNFPGRFSGRQFSNSRSEMNVSTLELGDSALYLCASSLFGRTGGSGANVLTFGAGSRLTVL.

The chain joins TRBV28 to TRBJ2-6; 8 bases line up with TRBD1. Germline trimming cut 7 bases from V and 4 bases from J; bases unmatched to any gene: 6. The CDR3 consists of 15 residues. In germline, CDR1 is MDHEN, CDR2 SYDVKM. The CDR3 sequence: CASNPGGLGANVLTF. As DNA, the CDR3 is TGTGCCAGCAATCCAGGGGGCTTAGGGGCCAACGTCCTGACTTTC.

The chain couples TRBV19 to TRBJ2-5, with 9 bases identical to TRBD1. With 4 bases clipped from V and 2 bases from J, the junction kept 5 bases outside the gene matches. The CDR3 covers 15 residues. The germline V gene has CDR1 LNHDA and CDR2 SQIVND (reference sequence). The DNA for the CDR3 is TGTGCCAGTAGTAGGGACAGGGCCCCACAAGAGACCCAGTACTTC. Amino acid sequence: CASSRDRAPQETQYF.